The present TCR beta chain was sequenced within a study of technical replicates of blood from a few donors. The repertoire was sequenced with immunoSEQ multiplex PCR; TCRdb's copy has only in-frame clones and lacks some. Of roughly 80,000 clones detected, around 94% appear once; the ten largest clones hold about 0.37%. The CDR3 is 14 amino acids. Per germline, CDR1 GTSNPN and CDR2 SVGIG (reference sequence). Trimming took 0 bases from V and 2 from J, leaving 7 bases between them. The clonotype was recovered from a human donor in good health. The rearrangement links TRBV30 to TRBJ1-4; D call uncertain. The specimen was T cells isolated from PBMCs. CDR3 sequence (DNA): TGTGCCTGGAGTGTACATAAGACTAATGAAAAACTGTTTTTT. It encodes CAWSVHKTNEKLFF.